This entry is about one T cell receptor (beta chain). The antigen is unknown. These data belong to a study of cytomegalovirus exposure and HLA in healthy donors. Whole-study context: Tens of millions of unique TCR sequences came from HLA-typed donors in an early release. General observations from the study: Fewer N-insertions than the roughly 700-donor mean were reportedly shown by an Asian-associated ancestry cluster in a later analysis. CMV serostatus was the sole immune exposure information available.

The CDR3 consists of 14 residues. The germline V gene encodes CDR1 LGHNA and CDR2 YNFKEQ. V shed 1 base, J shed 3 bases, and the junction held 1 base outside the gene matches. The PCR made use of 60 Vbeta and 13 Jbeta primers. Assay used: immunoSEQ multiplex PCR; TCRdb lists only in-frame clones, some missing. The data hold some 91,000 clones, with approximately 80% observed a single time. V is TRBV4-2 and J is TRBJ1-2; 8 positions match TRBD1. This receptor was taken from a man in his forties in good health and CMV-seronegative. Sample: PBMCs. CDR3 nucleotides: TGTGCCAGCAGCCAAGCGACAGGGGACTATGGCTACACCTTC. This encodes CASSQATGDYGYTF.